The clone carrying this TCR beta chain was observed many times. Its antigen is unidentified. These data belong to a study of CD8 T cells in ankylosing spondylitis. TCRdb re-analysed the 5' RACE reads in MiXCR, keeping a single row per CDR3 protein. This table has roughly 250,000 distinct CDR3 sequences, about 11% appearing once. The study, taken as a whole, reports: Earlier authors reported some of these motif variants in reactive arthritis synovial fluid and blood. Disease-linked clones reportedly showed significant enrichment in matched ankylosing spondylitis synovial fluid. A motif of fewer than ten highly homologous TCR beta variants was seen as apparently characteristic of ankylosing spondylitis blood.

The clonotype comes from a male donor with ankylosing spondylitis or in good health (not recorded which). Sample: blood, either unsorted or a sorted T cell fraction (not recorded which).

The CDR3 DNA reads TGTGCCACCGAAGCCGGGACTAACTCCTACGAGCAGTACTTC. Its protein is CATEAGTNSYEQYF. The V call is TRBV10-3, the J call TRBJ2-7, with TRBD2 matching 7 bases. The germline CDR1 and CDR2 sequences are ENHRY and SYGVKD. The CDR3 is 14 amino acids. V was pared by 10 bases and J by 0 bases, with 9 bases of the junction left unmatched.